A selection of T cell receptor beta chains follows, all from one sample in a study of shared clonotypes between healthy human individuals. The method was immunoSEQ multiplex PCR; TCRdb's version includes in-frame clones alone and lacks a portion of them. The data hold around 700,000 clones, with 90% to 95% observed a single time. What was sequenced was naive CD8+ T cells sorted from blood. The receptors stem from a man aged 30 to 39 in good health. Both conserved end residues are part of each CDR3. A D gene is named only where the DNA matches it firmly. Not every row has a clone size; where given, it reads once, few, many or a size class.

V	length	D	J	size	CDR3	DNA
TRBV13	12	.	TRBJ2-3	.	CASSLGTDTQYF	TGTGCCAGCAGCTTAGGCACAGATACGCAGTATTTT
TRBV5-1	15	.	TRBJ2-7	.	CASSPQGVVPYEQYF	TGCGCCAGCAGCCCCCAAGGAGTAGTTCCCTACGAGCAGTACTTC
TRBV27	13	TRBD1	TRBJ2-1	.	CASSIAGGDEQFF	TGTGCCAGCAGTATCGCAGGGGGCGATGAGCAGTTCTTC
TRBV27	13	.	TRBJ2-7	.	CASSLGPTYEQYF	TGTGCCAGCAGTCTTGGGCCAACCTACGAGCAGTACTTC
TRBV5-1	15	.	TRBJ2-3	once	CASSLTQGRTDTQYF	TGCGCCAGCAGCTTGACCCAGGGTAGGACAGATACGCAGTATTTT
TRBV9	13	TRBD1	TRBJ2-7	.	CASSAGTANEQYF	TGTGCCAGCAGCGCCGGGACAGCAAACGAGCAGTACTTC
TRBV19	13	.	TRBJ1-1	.	CASSYRFSTEAFF	TGTGCCAGTAGTTACAGATTCAGCACTGAAGCTTTCTTT
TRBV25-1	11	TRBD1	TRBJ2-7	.	CASTDRVEQYF	TGTGCCAGCACCGACAGGGTCGAGCAGTACTTC
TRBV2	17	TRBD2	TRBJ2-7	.	CASSGYSKTSGAYEQYF	TGTGCCAGCAGTGGATACTCGAAGACTAGCGGCGCCTACGAGCAGTACTTC
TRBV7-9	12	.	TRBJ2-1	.	CASTSSGDEQFF	TGTGCCAGCACCTCCTCGGGAGATGAGCAGTTCTTC
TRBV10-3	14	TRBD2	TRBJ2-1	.	CAMSGSESYNEQFF	TGTGCCATGAGCGGGAGTGAGTCCTACAATGAGCAGTTCTTC
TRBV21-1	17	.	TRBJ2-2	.	CASSVTTSGSPTGELFF	TGTGCCAGCAGTGTTACGACTAGCGGGAGCCCCACCGGGGAGCTGTTTTTT
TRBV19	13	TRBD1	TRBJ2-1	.	CASRQGIMDEQFF	TGTGCCAGTAGACAGGGGATTATGGATGAGCAGTTCTTC
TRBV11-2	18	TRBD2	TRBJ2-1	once	CASSLVGAAGLKYNEQFF	TGTGCCAGCAGCTTAGTAGGGGCAGCGGGACTAAAATACAATGAGCAGTTCTTC
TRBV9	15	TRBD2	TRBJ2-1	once	CASSLTGTSSWEQFF	TGTGCCAGCAGCTTAACCGGGACTAGCAGCTGGGAGCAGTTCTTC
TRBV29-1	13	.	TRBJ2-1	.	CSGFLLGYNEQFF	TGCAGCGGTTTCCTTCTGGGATACAATGAGCAGTTCTTC
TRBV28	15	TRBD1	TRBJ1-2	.	CASSFKEGAAPGYTF	TGTGCCAGCAGTTTTAAAGAGGGGGCAGCCCCAGGCTACACCTTC